Following are 32 T cell receptor beta chains from one sample sequenced in a study of CD8+CD57+ T cells in acquired aplastic anemia (dated 2018 in TCRdb). Sequenced on an Illumina HiSeq 2000. Profiling of TCR beta VDJ combinations and CDR3 sequences used genomic DNA as the template. TCRdb reworked the public reads: Q25 trimming with fastp, MiXCR clone assembly, productive beta chains retained. Every entry covers one CDR3 protein and lists the most common genes and DNA from its rows. Here the sample has 150,000 to 200,000 distinct CDR3 sequences; about three fifths occur a single time. Of the sample, roughly 46% is held by the ten largest clones. Sequences were obtained from sorted CD4+, CD8+, or CD8+CD57+ T cells (not recorded which) from PBMCs. These receptors came from a human donor with severe aplastic anemia or a healthy control (not recorded which).

The chain uses TRBV20-1 and TRBJ1-2; D not certain. This CDR3 spans 11 amino acids. V lost 6 bases and J 12 bases, leaving 17 bases between the germline ends. In germline, CDR1 is DFQATT, CDR2 SNEGSKA (reference sequence). CDR3: CSAPDRAGNTF. CDR3 nucleotide sequence: TGCAGTGCCCCGGATCGCGCGGGAAACACCTTC.

The V call is TRBV15, the J call TRBJ1-6; D not certain. The V end lost 0 bases, the J end lost 10 bases, and 13 bases lay between the germline ends. The CDR3 totals 15 residues. CDR1 is LNHNV and CDR2 is YYDKDF in the germline V gene (reference sequence). The CDR3 DNA follows: TGTGCCACCAGCAGAGATCCGTCCGGAGGGTCACCCCTCCACTTT. Amino acid sequence: CATSRDPSGGSPLHF.

This clonotype came up many times. CDR3 residues: CASSLLPGQGIEQYF. The CDR3 DNA sequence: TGTGCCAGCAGCCTTTTACCGGGACAGGGAATCGAGCAGTACTTC. This chain joins TRBV3-1 and TRBJ2-7, with 9 nucleotides matching TRBD1. V was clipped by 4 bases and J by 6 bases; unmatched bases: 10. This CDR3 is built from 15 residues. Germline assignment: CDR1 LGHDT and CDR2 YNNKEL (reference sequence).

The V gene is TRBV9, the J gene TRBJ1-6; 7 bases are a match to TRBD1. The J segment lost 10 bases and the V segment lost 4 bases, leaving 8 bases of the junction unmatched. CDR3 length equals 14 residues. Germline CDR1 is SGDLS and CDR2 is YYNGEE. CDR3 coding DNA: TGTGCCAGCAGCCATCGGGACAGCGGATCACCCCTCCACTTT. Its protein product is CASSHRDSGSPLHF.

The chain is built from TRBV5-4 and TRBJ2-6; D gene uncertain. Trimming stripped 4 bases from V and 1 base from J, with 6 bases between. The germline CDR1 and CDR2 sequences are SGHNT and YYREEE (reference sequence). The CDR3 is made up of 14 amino acids. The CDR3 reads CASSDRSGANVLTF. In nucleotides, the CDR3 is TGTGCCAGCAGCGATAGGTCTGGGGCCAACGTCCTGACTTTC.

This clonotype turned up a few times. The chain uses TRBV29-1 and TRBJ2-7, with D perhaps matching TRBD1 (6 bases). Trimming left V 6 bases short and J 2 bases short, with 14 bases between. CDR1 and CDR2 (germline): SQVTM, ANQGSEA. The CDR3 has 13 residues. The CDR3 sequence is CSVDGTSAYEQYF. The CDR3 nucleotides read TGCAGCGTAGACGGGACATCTGCCTACGAGCAGTACTTC.

Turning to this clonotype: This sequence may be a read error, since a much larger clone differs from it by one base. The chain recombines TRBV7-9 with TRBJ2-2; possible D gene TRBD1, 6 bases. Germline lookup yields CDR1 SEHNR and CDR2 FQNEAQ (reference sequence). The CDR3 is made up of 16 amino acids. The CDR3 nucleotides read TGTGCCGGCAGCGAATATTCAACAGGGTCCACCGGGGAGCTGTTTTTT. It encodes CAGSEYSTGSTGELFF.

This clonotype was observed a few times. The chain joins TRBV24-1 to TRBJ2-1; D might be TRBD2 (5 bases). CDR3 length equals 13 residues. Germline V gene lookup returns CDR1 KGHDR and CDR2 SFDVKD. Deletions cut 5 bases from V and 6 bases from J, with 10 bases between. CDR3: CATSGVGGNEQFF. CDR3 sequence (DNA): TGTGCCACCAGTGGCGTCGGAGGCAATGAGCAGTTCTTC.

The sample holds one count of this clonotype. The chain joins TRBV20-1 to TRBJ2-1, with 8 bases matching TRBD2. CDR3 size: 15 residues. Trimming removed 0 bases from V and 3 bases from J; junction bases left unmatched: 4. Per germline, CDR1 DFQATT and CDR2 SNEGSKA (reference sequence). The CDR3 DNA follows: TGCAGTGCTAGAGATCCAGCGGGGGTCTACAATGAGCAGTTCTTC. Protein sequence: CSARDPAGVYNEQFF.

This clonotype was observed many times. The V gene is TRBV11-2, the J gene TRBJ1-2; no clear D gene. The CDR3 loop spans 14 amino acids. CDR1 and CDR2 from the germline V gene are SGHAT and FQNNGV. Between the trimmed V and J ends, which lost 6 bases and 0 bases, there was a span of 11 bases. CDR3 region: CASRPTNSNYGYTF. The CDR3 nucleotides are TGTGCCAGCAGACCCACCAATTCTAACTATGGCTACACCTTC.

The chain couples TRBV7-3 to TRBJ2-5; a possible D gene is TRBD2 (5 bases). V dropped 4 bases and J dropped 6 bases, with 15 bases sitting between them. Per germline, CDR1 SGHTA and CDR2 FQGTGA. The length of the CDR3 is 14 residues. DNA for the CDR3: TGTGCCAGCAGCTCCCCGACTACCCTAAAGACCCAGTACTTC. Its translation is CASSSPTTLKTQYF.

This sequence joins TRBV20-1 and TRBJ2-1; TRBD2 matches 7 bases. V shed 0 bases, J shed 7 bases, and the junction held 9 bases outside the gene matches. The CDR3 runs 15 residues. Germline CDR1 reads DFQATT; CDR2 reads SNEGSKA (reference sequence). CDR3 in amino acids: CSARDQLLARNEQFF. CDR3 nucleotide sequence: TGCAGTGCTAGAGATCAGCTACTAGCGAGGAATGAGCAGTTCTTC.

There are many counts of this clonotype. In nucleotides, the CDR3 is TGCAGCGTTGAACTTGAGGGGGAGGAGACCCAGTACTTC. Protein product: CSVELEGEETQYF. This chain connects TRBV29-1 to TRBJ2-5; the D gene is possibly TRBD1 (6 bases). Germline CDR1 and CDR2: SQVTM and ANQGSEA. CDR3 size: 13 residues. The ends were cut back, 2 bases at V and 5 bases at J, with 12 bases in the middle.

A note on this clonotype: One end of the junction does not line up with germline, which may come from a read error. The chain employs TRBV11-1 and TRBJ2-1; 9 bases are shared with TRBD2. CDR3 length equals 13 residues. Germline-derived CDR1 and CDR2 are SGHAT and FQDESV (reference sequence). This CDR3 reads CASSEAGGNERFF. The CDR3, as DNA: TGTGCCAGCAGCGAGGCGGGGGGGAATGAGCGGTTCTTC.

This chain uses TRBV2 with TRBJ2-6; weak D call: TRBD1 (6 bases). The CDR3 spans 16 residues. Germline V CDR1 and CDR2: SNHLY, FYNNEI. V lost 6 bases and J 0 bases, leaving 12 bases between the germline ends. The CDR3 DNA is TGTGCCAGCAGACCCGACAGGTACTCTGGGGCCAACGTCCTGACTTTC. Protein product: CASRPDRYSGANVLTF.

The chain links TRBV29-1 to TRBJ2-5; TRBD1 matches 10 bases. CDR3 size: 14 residues. CDR1 and CDR2 (germline): SQVTM, ANQGSEA. The junction had 7 bases not matched to a gene; V was cut back by 4 bases and J by 5 bases. The CDR3 sequence: CSVGWDRGRETQYF. CDR3 DNA: TGCAGCGTTGGCTGGGACAGGGGTAGGGAGACCCAGTACTTC.

There are a few counts of this clonotype. CDR3 nucleotide sequence: TGTGCCACCTATGGGGCGGATACGCAGTATTTT. Translation: CATYGADTQYF. The chain recombines TRBV10-3 with TRBJ2-3, with D tentatively TRBD1 (5 bases). The length of the CDR3 is 11 residues. Germline V gene data show CDR1 as ENHRY and CDR2 as SYGVKD. V was pared by 10 bases and J by 6 bases, with 11 bases between.

The V call is TRBV7-9, the J call TRBJ2-7; 9 nucleotides line up with TRBD1. This CDR3 has 15 amino acids. CDR1 and CDR2 from the germline V gene are SEHNR and FQNEAQ (reference sequence). V was clipped by 4 bases and J by 1 base; unmatched bases: 5. The CDR3 bases are TGTGCCAGCAGCTCCTGGGGACAGGGTTCCTACGAGCAGTACTTC. Translation: CASSSWGQGSYEQYF.

The V and J genes are TRBV2 and TRBJ2-3; 8 bases are a match to TRBD2. From germline, CDR1 is SNHLY and CDR2 FYNNEI. The CDR3 consists of 14 residues. J was trimmed by 2 bases and V by 7 bases; bases with no gene match: 5. CDR3 in amino acids: CASTVSGNTDTQYF. The CDR3, as DNA: TGTGCCAGCACGGTTAGCGGGAACACAGATACGCAGTATTTT. The variable domain in full, with the rest retrieved from reference TRBV2 and TRBJ2-3, is EPEVTQTPSHQVTQMGQEVILRCVPISNHLYFYWYRQILGQKVEFLVSFYNNEISEKSEIFDDQFSVERPDGSNFTLKIRSTKLEDSAMYFCASTVSGNTDTQYFGPGTRLTVL.

The J gene is TRBJ2-7, the V gene TRBV9; TRBD2 aligns across 8 bases. From germline, CDR1 is SGDLS and CDR2 YYNGEE. This CDR3 has 16 residues. The J segment lost 2 bases and the V segment lost 0 bases, leaving 7 bases of the junction unmatched. CDR3 sequence: CASSVAQGGGTYEQYF. In nucleotides, the CDR3 is TGTGCCAGCAGCGTAGCTCAGGGCGGGGGGACCTACGAGCAGTACTTC.

This chain links TRBV20-1 with TRBJ1-2; 7 bases map to TRBD1. The germline V gene encodes CDR1 DFQATT and CDR2 SNEGSKA (reference sequence). The ends lost 4 bases at V and 8 bases at J; junction bases unmatched: 7. The length of the CDR3 is 12 residues. CDR3 DNA sequence: TGCAGTGCTACGGCGGACAGGCGAGGCTACACCTTC. Its protein product is CSATADRRGYTF.

This clonotype was observed a few times. The genes are TRBV7-3 and TRBJ1-2; 7 bases are shared with TRBD1. V gave up 4 bases and J gave up 6 bases; unmatched junction bases: 5. CDR3 length equals 13 residues. Germline CDR1 SGHTA, CDR2 FQGTGA. CDR3 DNA sequence: TGTGCCAGCAGCTACTCACAGGGGAATGGCTACACCTTC. Translated, it gives CASSYSQGNGYTF.

This clonotype has at least ten counts. The genes are TRBV20-1 and TRBJ2-3; 8 positions match TRBD2. There are 15 residues in the CDR3. With V trimmed by 6 bases and J by 2 bases, 10 bases remained unmatched. Germline V gene data show CDR1 as DFQATT and CDR2 as SNEGSKA (reference sequence). The CDR3 sequence: CSARKRGLDTDTQYF. The CDR3 bases are TGCAGTGCACGGAAGCGGGGGCTGGACACAGATACGCAGTATTTT.

The chain is built from TRBV20-1 and TRBJ1-5; D is undetermined. Between the trimmed V and J ends, which lost 3 bases and 8 bases, there was a span of 8 bases. Germline V gene data show CDR1 as DFQATT and CDR2 as SNEGSKA (reference sequence). The CDR3 covers 11 residues. CDR3 coding DNA: TGCAGTGCTAGGGCCGGAGAGCCCCAGCATTTT. Translating it yields CSARAGEPQHF.

The chain carries TRBV7-2 and TRBJ2-3; either TRBD1 or TRBD2 may fit D (5 bases each). CDR1 and CDR2 (germline): SGHTA, FQGNSA. Trimming cost V 1 base and J 2 bases, with 10 bases left between them. The CDR3 is 15 amino acids. The CDR3 DNA reads as TGTGCCAGCAGCTTAGGAGCCGGGACCACAGATACGCAGTATTTT. Translating it yields CASSLGAGTTDTQYF.

The chain employs TRBV25-1 and TRBJ2-7; 7 bases are shared with TRBD1. V was pared by 3 bases and J by 5 bases, with 4 bases of the junction left unmatched. The CDR3 runs to 13 residues. Germline V gives CDR1 MGHDK, CDR2 SYGVNS. The CDR3 nucleotides are TGTGCCAGCAGTGACAGACAGGGCCACGAGCAGTACTTC. Protein product: CASSDRQGHEQYF.

The gene calls are TRBV24-1 and TRBJ1-1; D is perhaps TRBD1 (6 bases). Trimming took 3 bases from V and 9 from J, leaving 16 bases between them. Germline V gives CDR1 KGHDR, CDR2 SFDVKD. This CDR3 is 14 amino acids long. This CDR3 is CATSDIPGHPQAFF. CDR3 in DNA: TGTGCCACCAGTGATATACCGGGACACCCTCAAGCTTTCTTT.

There are a few counts of this clonotype. A much larger clonotype is one base distant, so this may be a read error. The chain couples TRBV6-6 to TRBJ2-7, with TRBD2 as a possible D gene (6 bases). Germline-derived CDR1 and CDR2 are MNHNY and SVGAGI (reference sequence). The CDR3 sequence is 15 residues long. The CDR3 DNA is TGTTCCAGCAGTTACCAGCCTGAGGGGAGGTACGAGCAGTACTTC. This gives the protein CSSSYQPEGRYEQYF.

The chain employs TRBV5-1 and TRBJ1-6; 8 bases are a match to TRBD1. Germline V gene lookup returns CDR1 SGHRS and CDR2 YFSETQ. The trim removed 5 bases at V and 7 bases at J, leaving 2 bases unmatched. The CDR3 length is 13 residues. The CDR3 loop is CASRRTGNSPLHF. Here the CDR3 DNA reads TGCGCCAGCAGACGGACAGGGAATTCACCCCTCCACTTT.

The gene calls are TRBV6-2 or TRBV6-3 and TRBJ1-2; D is uncertain. The CDR3 has 13 amino acids. CDR1 and CDR2 (germline): MNHEY, SVGEGT. V was shortened by 6 bases and J by 3 bases, with 11 bases between the two germline ends. CDR3 region: CASRLDGDYGYTF. The CDR3 DNA reads as TGTGCCAGCAGATTAGACGGCGACTATGGCTACACCTTC.

The chain joins TRBV7-2 to TRBJ2-3; 7 bases are a match to TRBD2. Germline V gene data show CDR1 as SGHTA and CDR2 as FQGNSA. V was pared by 4 bases and J by 4 bases, with 8 bases of the junction left unmatched. This CDR3 comprises 15 residues. CDR3 nucleotides: TGTGCCAGCAGCTCTACAAGGGGAGGGGCAGATACGCAGTATTTT. Protein: CASSSTRGGADTQYF.

This clonotype was found a few times. The gene calls are TRBV7-2 and TRBJ2-7; 11 bases map to TRBD2. The J segment lost 1 base and the V segment lost 2 bases, leaving 4 bases of the junction unmatched. The CDR3 loop spans 16 amino acids. Looked up from germline, CDR1 is SGHTA and CDR2 is FQGNSA. The CDR3 DNA follows: TGTGCCAGCAGCTTAATAGGGACTAGCGGTTCCTACGAGCAGTACTTC. Translating gives CASSLIGTSGSYEQYF.